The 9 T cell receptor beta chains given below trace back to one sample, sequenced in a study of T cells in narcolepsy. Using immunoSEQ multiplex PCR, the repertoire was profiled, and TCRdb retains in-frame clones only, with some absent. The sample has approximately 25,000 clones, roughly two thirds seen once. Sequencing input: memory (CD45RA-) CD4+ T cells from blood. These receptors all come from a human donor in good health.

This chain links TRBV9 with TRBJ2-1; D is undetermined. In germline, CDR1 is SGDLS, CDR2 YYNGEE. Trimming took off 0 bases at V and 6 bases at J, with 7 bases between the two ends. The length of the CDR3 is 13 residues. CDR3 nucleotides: TGTGCCAGCAGCGTAGGCCCGACCAATGAGCAGTTCTTC. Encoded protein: CASSVGPTNEQFF.

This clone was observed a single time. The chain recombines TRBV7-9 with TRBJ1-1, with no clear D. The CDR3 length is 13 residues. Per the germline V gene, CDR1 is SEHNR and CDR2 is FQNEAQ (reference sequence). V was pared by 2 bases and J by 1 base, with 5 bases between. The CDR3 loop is CASSLNANTEAFF. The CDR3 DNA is TGTGCCAGCAGCTTAAACGCGAACACTGAAGCTTTCTTT.

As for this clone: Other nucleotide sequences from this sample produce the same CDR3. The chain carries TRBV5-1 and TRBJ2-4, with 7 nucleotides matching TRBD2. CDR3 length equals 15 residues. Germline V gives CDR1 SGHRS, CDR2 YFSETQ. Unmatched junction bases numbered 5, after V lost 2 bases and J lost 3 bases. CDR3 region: CASSLGRAGKNIQYF. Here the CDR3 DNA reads TGCGCCAGCAGCTTAGGGAGGGCTGGCAAAAACATTCAGTACTTC.

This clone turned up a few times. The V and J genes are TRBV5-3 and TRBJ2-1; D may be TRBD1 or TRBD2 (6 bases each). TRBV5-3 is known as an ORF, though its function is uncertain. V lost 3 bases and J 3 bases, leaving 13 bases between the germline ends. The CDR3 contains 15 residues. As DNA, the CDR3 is TGTGCCAGAAGCTCCCCCGGGGGCGGCTACAATGAGCAGTTCTTC. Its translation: CARSSPGGGYNEQFF.

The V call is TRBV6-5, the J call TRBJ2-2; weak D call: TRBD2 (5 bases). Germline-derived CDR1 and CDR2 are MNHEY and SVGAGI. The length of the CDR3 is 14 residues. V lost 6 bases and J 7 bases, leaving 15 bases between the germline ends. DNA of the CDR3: TGTGCCAGCAGCGGCGCTAGCTCAAACGGGGAGCTGTTTTTT. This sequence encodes CASSGASSNGELFF.

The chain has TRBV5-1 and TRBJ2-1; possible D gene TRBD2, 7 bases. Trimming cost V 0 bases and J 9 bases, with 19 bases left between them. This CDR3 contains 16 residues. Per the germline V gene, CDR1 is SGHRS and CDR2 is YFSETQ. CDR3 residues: CASSLAGTTRGGEQFF. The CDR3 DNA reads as TGCGCCAGCAGCTTGGCTGGGACTACCAGAGGGGGTGAGCAGTTCTTC. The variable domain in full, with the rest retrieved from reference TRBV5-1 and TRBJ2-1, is KAGVTQTPRYLIKTRGQQVTLSCSPISGHRSVSWYQQTPGQGLQFLFEYFSETQRNKGNFPGRFSGRQFSNSRSEMNVSTLELGDSALYLCASSLAGTTRGGEQFFGPGTRLTVL.

As DNA, the CDR3 is TGTGCCAGCAGCTTAAATCCCCTTCTGAACACTGAAGCTTTCTTT. Translation: CASSLNPLLNTEAFF. The rearrangement joins TRBV7-2 to TRBJ1-1; D not resolved. V was trimmed by 2 bases and J by 0 bases, leaving 10 bases between them. This CDR3 has 15 amino acids. Germline CDR1 reads SGHTA; CDR2 reads FQGNSA.

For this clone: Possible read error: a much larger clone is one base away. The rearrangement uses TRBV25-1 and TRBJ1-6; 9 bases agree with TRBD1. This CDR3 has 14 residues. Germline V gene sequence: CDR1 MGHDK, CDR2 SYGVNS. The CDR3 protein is CANSITGTGTPLHF. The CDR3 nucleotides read TGTGCCAACAGTATTACCGGGACAGGGACACCCCTCCACTTT.

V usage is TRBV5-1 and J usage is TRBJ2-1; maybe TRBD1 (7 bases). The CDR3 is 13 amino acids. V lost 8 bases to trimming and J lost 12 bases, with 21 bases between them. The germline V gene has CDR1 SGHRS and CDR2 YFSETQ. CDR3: CASNRGGLDRQFF. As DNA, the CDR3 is TGCGCCAGTAACAGGGGAGGCCTAGATCGGCAGTTCTTC.